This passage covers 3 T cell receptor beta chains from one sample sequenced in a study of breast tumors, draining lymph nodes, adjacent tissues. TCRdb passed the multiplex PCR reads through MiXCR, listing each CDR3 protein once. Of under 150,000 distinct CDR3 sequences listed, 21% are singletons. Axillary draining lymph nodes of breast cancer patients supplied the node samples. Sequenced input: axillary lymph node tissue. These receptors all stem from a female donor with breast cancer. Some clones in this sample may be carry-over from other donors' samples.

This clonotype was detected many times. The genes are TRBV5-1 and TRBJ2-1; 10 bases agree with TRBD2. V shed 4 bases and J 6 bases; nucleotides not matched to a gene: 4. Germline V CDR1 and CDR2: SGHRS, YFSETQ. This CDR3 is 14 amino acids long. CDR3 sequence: CASSLAGDGNEQFF. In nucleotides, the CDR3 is TGCGCCAGCAGCCTAGCGGGAGATGGCAATGAGCAGTTCTTC.

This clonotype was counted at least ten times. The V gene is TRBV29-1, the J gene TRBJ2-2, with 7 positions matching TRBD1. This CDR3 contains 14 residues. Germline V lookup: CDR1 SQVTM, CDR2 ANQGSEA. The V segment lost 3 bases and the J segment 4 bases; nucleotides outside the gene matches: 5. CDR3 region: CSVENDRVTGELFF. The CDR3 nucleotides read TGCAGCGTTGAGAACGACAGGGTCACCGGGGAGCTGTTTTTT.

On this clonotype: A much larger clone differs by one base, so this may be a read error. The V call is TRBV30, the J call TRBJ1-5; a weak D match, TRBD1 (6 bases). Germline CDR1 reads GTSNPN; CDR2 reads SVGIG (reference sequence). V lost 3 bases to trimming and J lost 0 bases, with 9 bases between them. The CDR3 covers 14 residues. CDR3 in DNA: TGTGCCTGGAGGGCACAGGGTAGCAATCAGCCCCAGCATTTT. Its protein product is CAWRAQGSNQPQHF.